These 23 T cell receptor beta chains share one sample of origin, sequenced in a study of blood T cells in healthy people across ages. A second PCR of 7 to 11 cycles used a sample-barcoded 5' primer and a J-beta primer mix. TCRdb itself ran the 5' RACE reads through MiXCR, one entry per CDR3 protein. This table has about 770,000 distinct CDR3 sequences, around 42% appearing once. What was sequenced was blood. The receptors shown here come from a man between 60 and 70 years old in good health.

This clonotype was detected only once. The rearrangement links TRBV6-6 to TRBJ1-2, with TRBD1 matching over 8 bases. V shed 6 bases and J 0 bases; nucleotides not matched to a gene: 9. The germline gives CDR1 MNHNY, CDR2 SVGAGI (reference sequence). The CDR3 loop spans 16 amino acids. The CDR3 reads CASRSPGGATNYGYTF. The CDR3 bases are TGTGCCAGCAGAAGTCCAGGGGGCGCGACTAACTATGGCTACACCTTC.

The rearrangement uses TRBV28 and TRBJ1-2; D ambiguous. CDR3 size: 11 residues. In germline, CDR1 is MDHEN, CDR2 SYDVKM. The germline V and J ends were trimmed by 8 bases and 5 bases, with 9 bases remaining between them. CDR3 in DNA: TGTGCCAGCCTTTCGCGGTATGGCTACACCTTC. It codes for CASLSRYGYTF.

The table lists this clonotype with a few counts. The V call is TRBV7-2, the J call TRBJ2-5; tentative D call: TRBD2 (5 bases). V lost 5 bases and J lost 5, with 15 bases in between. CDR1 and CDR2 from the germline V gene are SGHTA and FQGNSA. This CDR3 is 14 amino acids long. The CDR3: CASSHSGAGETQYF. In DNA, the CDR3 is TGTGCCAGCAGCCACAGCGGAGCCGGGGAGACCCAGTACTTC.

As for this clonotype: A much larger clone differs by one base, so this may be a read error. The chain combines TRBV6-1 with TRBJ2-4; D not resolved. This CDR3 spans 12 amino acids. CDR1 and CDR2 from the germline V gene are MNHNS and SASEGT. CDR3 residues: CAGSERSGIQYF. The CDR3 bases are TGTGCCGGCAGTGAACGGTCAGGCATTCAGTACTTC.

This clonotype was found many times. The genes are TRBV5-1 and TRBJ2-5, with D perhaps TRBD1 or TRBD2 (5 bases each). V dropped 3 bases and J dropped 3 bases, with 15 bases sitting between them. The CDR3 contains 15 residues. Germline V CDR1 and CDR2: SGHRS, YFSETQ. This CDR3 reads CASSSPGTAKETQYF. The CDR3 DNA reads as TGCGCCAGCAGCTCGCCCGGGACCGCAAAAGAGACCCAGTACTTC.

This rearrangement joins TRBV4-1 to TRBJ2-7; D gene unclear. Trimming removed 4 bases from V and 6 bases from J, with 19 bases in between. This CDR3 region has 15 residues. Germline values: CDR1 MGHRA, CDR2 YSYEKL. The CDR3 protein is CASSPSEVAVGEQYF. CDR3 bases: TGCGCCAGCAGCCCAAGCGAGGTGGCCGTAGGCGAGCAGTACTTC.

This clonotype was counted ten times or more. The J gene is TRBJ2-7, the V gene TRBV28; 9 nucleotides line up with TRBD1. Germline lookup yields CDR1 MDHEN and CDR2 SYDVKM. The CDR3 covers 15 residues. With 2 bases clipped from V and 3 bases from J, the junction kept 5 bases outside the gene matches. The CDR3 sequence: CASSLPGQGGYEQYF. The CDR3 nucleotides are TGTGCCAGCAGTTTACCGGGACAGGGAGGCTACGAGCAGTACTTC.

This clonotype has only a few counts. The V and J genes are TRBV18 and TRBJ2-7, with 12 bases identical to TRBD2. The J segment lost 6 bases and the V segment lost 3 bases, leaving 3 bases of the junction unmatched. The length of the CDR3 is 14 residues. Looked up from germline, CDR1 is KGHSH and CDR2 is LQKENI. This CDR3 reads CASSPATSGGEQYF. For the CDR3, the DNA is TGTGCCAGCTCACCTGCGACTAGCGGGGGCGAGCAGTACTTC.

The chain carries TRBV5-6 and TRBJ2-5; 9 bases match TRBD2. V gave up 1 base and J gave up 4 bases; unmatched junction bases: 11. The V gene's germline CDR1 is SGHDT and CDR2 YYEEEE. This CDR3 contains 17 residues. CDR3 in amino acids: CASSLIIVSGGGETQYF. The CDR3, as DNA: TGTGCCAGCAGCTTGATTATAGTTAGCGGGGGCGGAGAGACCCAGTACTTC.

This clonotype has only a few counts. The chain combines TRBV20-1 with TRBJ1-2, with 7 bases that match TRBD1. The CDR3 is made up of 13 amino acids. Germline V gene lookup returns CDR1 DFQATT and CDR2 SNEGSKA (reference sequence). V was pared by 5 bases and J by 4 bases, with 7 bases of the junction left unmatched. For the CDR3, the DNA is TGCAGTGCTGGGACAGATAATCTCTATGGCTACACCTTC. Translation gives CSAGTDNLYGYTF.

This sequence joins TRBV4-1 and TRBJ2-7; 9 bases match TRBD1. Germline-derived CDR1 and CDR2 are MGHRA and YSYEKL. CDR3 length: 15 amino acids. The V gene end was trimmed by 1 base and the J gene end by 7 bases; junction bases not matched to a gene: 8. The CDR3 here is CASSQAGQGGNEQYF. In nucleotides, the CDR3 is TGCGCCAGCAGCCAAGCGGGACAGGGAGGGAATGAGCAGTACTTC.

As DNA, the CDR3 is TGTGCCAGCACCCCTTCCGGGACTAGTAGGAATGAGCAGTTCTTC. It encodes CASTPSGTSRNEQFF. V and J are TRBV21-1 and TRBJ2-1; the table assigns TRBD2, which was not confirmed against the DNA. TRBV21-1 is given as a pseudogene. The CDR3 is 15 amino acids.

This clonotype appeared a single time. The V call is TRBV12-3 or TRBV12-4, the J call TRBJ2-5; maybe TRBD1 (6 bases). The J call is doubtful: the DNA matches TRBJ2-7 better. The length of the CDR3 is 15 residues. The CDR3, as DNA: TGTGCCAGCAGTTCCCGAGGGGGTCCGGCCTACGAGCAGTACTTC. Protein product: CASSSRGGPAYEQYF.

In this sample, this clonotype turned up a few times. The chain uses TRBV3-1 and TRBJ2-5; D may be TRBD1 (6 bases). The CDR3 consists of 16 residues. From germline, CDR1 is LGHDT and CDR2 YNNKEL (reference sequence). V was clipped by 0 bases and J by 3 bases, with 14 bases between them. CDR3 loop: CASSQDGYRVEETQYF. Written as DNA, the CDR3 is TGTGCCAGCAGCCAAGACGGCTACAGGGTTGAAGAGACCCAGTACTTC.

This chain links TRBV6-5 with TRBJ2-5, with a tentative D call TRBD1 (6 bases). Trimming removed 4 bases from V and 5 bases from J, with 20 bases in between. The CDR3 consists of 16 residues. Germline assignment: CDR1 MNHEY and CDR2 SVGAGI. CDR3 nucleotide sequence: TGTGCCAGCAGTTCGCCTCTGGTAGGGGGATTGGAGACCCAGTACTTC. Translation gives CASSSPLVGGLETQYF.

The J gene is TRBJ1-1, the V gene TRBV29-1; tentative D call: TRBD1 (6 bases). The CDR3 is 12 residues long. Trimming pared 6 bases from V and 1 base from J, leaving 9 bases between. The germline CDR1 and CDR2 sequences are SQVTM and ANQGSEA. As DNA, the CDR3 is TGCAGCGTGGGGGACACGAACACTGAAGCTTTCTTT. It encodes CSVGDTNTEAFF.

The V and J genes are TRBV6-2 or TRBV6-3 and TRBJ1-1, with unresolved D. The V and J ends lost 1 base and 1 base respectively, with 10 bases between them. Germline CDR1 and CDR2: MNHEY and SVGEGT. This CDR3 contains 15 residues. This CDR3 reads CASSYFRSANTEAFF. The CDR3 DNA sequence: TGTGCCAGCAGTTACTTTCGGTCCGCGAACACTGAAGCTTTCTTT.

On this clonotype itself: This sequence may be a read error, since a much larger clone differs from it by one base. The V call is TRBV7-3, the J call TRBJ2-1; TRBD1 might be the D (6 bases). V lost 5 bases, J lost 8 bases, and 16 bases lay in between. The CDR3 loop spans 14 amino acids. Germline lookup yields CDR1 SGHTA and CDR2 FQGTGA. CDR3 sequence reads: CASSEGPGADEQFF. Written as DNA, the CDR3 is TGTGCCAGCAGCGAGGGCCCAGGGGCAGATGAGCAGTTCTTC.

The CDR3 protein is CASSYSGSYDTGELFF. Written as DNA, the CDR3 is TGTGCCAGCAGCTATAGCGGGAGTTACGACACCGGGGAGCTGTTTTTT. V and J are TRBV11-2 and TRBJ2-2; TRBD2 aligns across 9 bases. This CDR3 is built from 16 residues. The V gene's germline CDR1 is SGHAT and CDR2 FQNNGV. V shed 4 bases, J shed 3 bases, and the junction held 6 bases outside the gene matches. Using reference TRBV11-2 and TRBJ2-2 for the parts outside the CDR3, the full variable domain is EAGVAQSPRYKIIEKRQSVAFWCNPISGHATLYWYQQILGQGPKLLIQFQNNGVVDDSQLPKDRFSAERLKGVDSTLKIQPAKLEDSAVYLCASSYSGSYDTGELFFGEGSRLTVL.

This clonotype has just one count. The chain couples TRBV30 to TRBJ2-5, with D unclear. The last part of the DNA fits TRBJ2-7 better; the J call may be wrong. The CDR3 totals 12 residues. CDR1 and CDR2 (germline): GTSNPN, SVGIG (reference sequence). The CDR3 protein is CAWKSNPNEQYF. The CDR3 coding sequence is TGTGCCTGGAAATCCAACCCGAACGAGCAGTACTTC.

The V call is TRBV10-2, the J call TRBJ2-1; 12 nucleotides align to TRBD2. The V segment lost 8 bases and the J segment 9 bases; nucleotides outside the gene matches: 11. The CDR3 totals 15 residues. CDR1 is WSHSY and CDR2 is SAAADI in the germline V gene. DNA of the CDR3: TGCGCCAGCTCATCTAGCGGGGGGGCCAAGGGTGAGCAGTTCTTC. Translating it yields CASSSSGGAKGEQFF.

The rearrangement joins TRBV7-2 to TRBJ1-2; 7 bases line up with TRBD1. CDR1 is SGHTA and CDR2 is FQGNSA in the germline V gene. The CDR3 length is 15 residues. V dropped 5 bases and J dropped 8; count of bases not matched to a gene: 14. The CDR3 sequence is CASSRGGEGAKGYTF. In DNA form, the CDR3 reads TGTGCCAGCAGCCGCGGGGGGGAGGGGGCAAAAGGCTACACCTTC.

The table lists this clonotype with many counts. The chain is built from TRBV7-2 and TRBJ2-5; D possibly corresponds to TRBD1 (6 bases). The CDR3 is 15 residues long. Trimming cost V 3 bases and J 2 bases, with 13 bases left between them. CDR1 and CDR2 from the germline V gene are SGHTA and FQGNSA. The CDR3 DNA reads TGTGCCAGCAGCTTTCCGGGACACAGACAAGAGACCCAGTACTTC. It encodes CASSFPGHRQETQYF.